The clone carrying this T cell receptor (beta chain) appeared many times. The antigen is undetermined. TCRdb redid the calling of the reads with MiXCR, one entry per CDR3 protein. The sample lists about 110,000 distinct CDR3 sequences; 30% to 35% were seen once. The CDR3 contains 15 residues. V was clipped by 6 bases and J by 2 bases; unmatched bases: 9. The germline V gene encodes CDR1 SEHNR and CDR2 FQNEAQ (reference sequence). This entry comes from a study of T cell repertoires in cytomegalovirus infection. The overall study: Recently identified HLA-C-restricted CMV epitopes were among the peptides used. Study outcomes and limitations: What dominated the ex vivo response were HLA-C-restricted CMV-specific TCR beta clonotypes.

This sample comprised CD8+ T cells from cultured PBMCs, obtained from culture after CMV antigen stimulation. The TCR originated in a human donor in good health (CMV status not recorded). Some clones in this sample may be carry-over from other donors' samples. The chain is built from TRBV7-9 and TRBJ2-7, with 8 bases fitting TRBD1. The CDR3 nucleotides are TGTGCCAGCAGTCGGTCCAGGGGGCCCCCCTACGAGCAGTACTTC. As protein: CASSRSRGPPYEQYF.